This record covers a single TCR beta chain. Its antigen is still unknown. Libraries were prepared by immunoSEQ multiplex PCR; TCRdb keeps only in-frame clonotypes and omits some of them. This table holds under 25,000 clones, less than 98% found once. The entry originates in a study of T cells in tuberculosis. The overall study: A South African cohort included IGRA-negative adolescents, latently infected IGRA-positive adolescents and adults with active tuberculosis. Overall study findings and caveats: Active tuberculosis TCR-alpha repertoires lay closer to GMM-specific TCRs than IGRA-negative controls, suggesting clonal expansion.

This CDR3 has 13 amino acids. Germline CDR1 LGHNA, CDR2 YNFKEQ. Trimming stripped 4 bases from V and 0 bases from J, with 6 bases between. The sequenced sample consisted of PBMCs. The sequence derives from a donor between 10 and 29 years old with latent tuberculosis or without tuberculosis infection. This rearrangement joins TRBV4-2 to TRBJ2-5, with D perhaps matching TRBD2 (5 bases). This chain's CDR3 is CASSPTNQETQYF. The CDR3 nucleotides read TGTGCCAGCAGCCCGACTAACCAAGAGACCCAGTACTTC.